These T cell receptor beta chains were read from a single sample in a study of T-cell reconstitution after alpha-beta-depleted transplantation in children. MiXCR, run by TCRdb on the PCR reads, gives a single entry per CDR3 protein. The sample carries hundreds of thousands of distinct CDR3 sequences, roughly 10% recorded once. The sequenced sample was peripheral blood, obtained 180 days after TCRalphabeta/CD19-depleted stem cell transplant. The receptors originated from a male patient between 2 and 10 years old who had a stem cell transplant for chronic granulomatous disease, so the T cells may come from the graft donor. The CDR3 runs from the conserved cysteine through the conserved F or W. Fields, in order: V gene, D gene, J gene, clone size, CDR3 DNA, CDR3 protein. D genes are given only for firm matches. The listing skips clone size in some rows; elsewhere it reads once, few, many or a size class.

>TRBV6-5|.|TRBJ2-5|few
TGTGCCAGCAGTTACATGAACAAAGAGACCCAGTACTTC
CASSYMNKETQYF
>TRBV20-1|TRBD1|TRBJ1-5|.
TGCAGTGCTAGCAAGACAGGGGGATGGCAGCCCCAGCATTTT
CSASKTGGWQPQHF
>TRBV20-1|TRBD1|TRBJ1-4|many
TGCAGTGCCGTCCTGGGGACAGGGACGGAAAAACTGTTTTTT
CSAVLGTGTEKLFF
>TRBV12-3/TRBV12-4|.|TRBJ2-1|many
TGTGCCAGCAGTTTTGGGGCAGGGGTCAGTGAGCAGTTCTTC
CASSFGAGVSEQFF
>TRBV7-8|.|TRBJ1-1|many
TGTGCCAGCAGCTTATATGGCAGGAAGAACACTGAAGCTTTCTTT
CASSLYGRKNTEAFF
>TRBV12-3/TRBV12-4|TRBD1|TRBJ1-5|many
TGTGCCAGCAGCCCGGGACAGGGGTTGGGTCAGCCCCAGCATTTT
CASSPGQGLGQPQHF
>TRBV7-2|TRBD1|TRBJ2-7|many
TGTGCCAGCAGCGGGCTGACAGGGGGCTACGAGCAGTACTTC
CASSGLTGGYEQYF
>TRBV20-1|TRBD1|TRBJ2-6|many
TGCAGTGCGCCAAACTTGGGACAGGGACTCTCTGGGGCCAACGTCCTGACTTTC
CSAPNLGQGLSGANVLTF
>TRBV2|.|TRBJ2-7|many
TGTGCCAGCAGCCCCCGCGTGGCTATGGTCCCCTTC
CASSPRVAMVPF
>TRBV5-6|.|TRBJ2-1|many
TGTGCCAGCAGCTCGGCGAGGGGCCCTCGGCCAGCCAATGAGCAGTTCTTC
CASSSARGPRPANEQFF
>TRBV30|.|TRBJ2-5|.
TGTGCCTGGAGGGGGCGGATGGAGACCCAGCACTTC
CAWRGRMETQHF
>TRBV7-2|TRBD2|TRBJ2-3|many
TGTGCCAGCAGCTTATCCGTTTTGGCGGGAGGGCCAGATACGCAGTATTTT
CASSLSVLAGGPDTQYF
>TRBV27|TRBD2|TRBJ2-2|many
TGTGCCAGCAGTCTTAGCGGGGGGGCCAACGGGGAGCTGTTTTTT
CASSLSGGANGELFF
>TRBV5-1|.|TRBJ2-1|many
TGCGCCAGCAGCTTGGCCGGCCGGTCCTCCTACAATGAGCAGTTCTTC
CASSLAGRSSYNEQFF
>TRBV2|.|TRBJ2-1|many
TGTGCCAGCAGCGCAATGGGCCCCCTCAATGAGCAGTTCTTC
CASSAMGPLNEQFF
>TRBV7-2|.|TRBJ2-3|many
TGTGCCAGCAGCTTAGTAGGGGGGCCCCTAGATACGCAGTATTTT
CASSLVGGPLDTQYF
>TRBV4-2|.|TRBJ1-4|many
TGTGCCAGCAGCCAGGATAGGGGTGAAAAACTGTTTTTT
CASSQDRGEKLFF
>TRBV10-3|TRBD1|TRBJ2-7|many
TGTGCCTCTGGGACAGCCTCCTACGAGCAGTACTTC
CASGTASYEQYF
>TRBV2|.|TRBJ2-5|many
TGTGCCAGCAACCGACTAGTCTCAGAGACCCAGTACTTC
CASNRLVSETQYF
>TRBV28|.|TRBJ2-3|many
TGTGCCAGCATCCCCCCCTGGGGCACAGATACGCAGTATTTT
CASIPPWGTDTQYF
>TRBV12-3/TRBV12-4|.|TRBJ2-7|many
TGTGCCACCCACCCCCTGGAGCAGTACTTC
CATHPLEQYF
>TRBV20-1|.|TRBJ1-5|.
TGCAGTGCTAGAGATAGACGAAATAGCAATCAGCCCCAGCATTTT
CSARDRRNSNQPQHF
>TRBV12-3/TRBV12-4|TRBD1|TRBJ1-3|many
TGTGCCAGCAGTTTCGGGACAGTCTCTGGAAACACCATATATTTT
CASSFGTVSGNTIYF
>TRBV7-2|.|TRBJ1-6|many
TGTGCCAGCAGCTTAGAAATCGGTCCACCCCTCCACTTT
CASSLEIGPPLHF
>TRBV20-1|.|TRBJ2-1|many
TGCAGTGCTAGAGGGGGGTCGCGGACTCTCTACAATGAGCAGTTCTTC
CSARGGSRTLYNEQFF
>TRBV29-1|.|TRBJ2-5|many
TGCAGCGTTGAACCGGGTTCGACGGGGAAGACCCAGTACTTC
CSVEPGSTGKTQYF
>TRBV28|.|TRBJ2-2|many
TGTGCCAGCAGACCGGGACTGACCGGGGAGCTGTTTTTT
CASRPGLTGELFF
>TRBV7-8|.|TRBJ2-7|many
TGTGCCAGCAGCTTAGGTTTATTTGAGGTCGTCCAGTACTTC
CASSLGLFEVVQYF
>TRBV5-5|TRBD1|TRBJ2-7|many
TGTGCCAGCAGCGCCGTGGGACAGAGCGAGCAGTACTTC
CASSAVGQSEQYF
>TRBV5-1|TRBD1|TRBJ2-3|many
TGCGCCAGCAGCTTAGGGACAGGGATTACAGATACGCAGTATTTT
CASSLGTGITDTQYF
>TRBV28|.|TRBJ2-2|many
TGTGCCAGCAGTTTATTGGGGGGCGCTGGGACCGGGGAGCTGTTTTTT
CASSLLGGAGTGELFF
>TRBV12-3/TRBV12-4|.|TRBJ2-2|many
TGTGCCAGCAGTAGGCCGAACACCGGGGAGCTGTTTTTT
CASSRPNTGELFF